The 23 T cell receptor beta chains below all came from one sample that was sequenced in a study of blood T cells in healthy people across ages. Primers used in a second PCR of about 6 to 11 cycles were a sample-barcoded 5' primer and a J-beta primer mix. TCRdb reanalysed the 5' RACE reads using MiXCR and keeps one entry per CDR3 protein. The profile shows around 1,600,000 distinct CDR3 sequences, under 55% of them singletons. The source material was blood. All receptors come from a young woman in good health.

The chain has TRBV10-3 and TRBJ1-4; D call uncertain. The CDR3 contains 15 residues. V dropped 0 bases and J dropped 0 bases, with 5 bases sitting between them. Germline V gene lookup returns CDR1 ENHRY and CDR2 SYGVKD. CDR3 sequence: CAISESGTTNEKLFF. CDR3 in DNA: TGTGCCATCAGTGAGTCGGGGACAACTAATGAAAAACTGTTTTTT.

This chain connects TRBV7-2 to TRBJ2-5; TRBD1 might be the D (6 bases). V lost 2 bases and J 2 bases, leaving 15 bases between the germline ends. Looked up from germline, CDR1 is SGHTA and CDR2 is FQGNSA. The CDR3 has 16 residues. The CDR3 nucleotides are TGTGCCAGCAGCTTACAGGGGTCACTCGCTCAAGAGACCCAGTACTTC. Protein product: CASSLQGSLAQETQYF.

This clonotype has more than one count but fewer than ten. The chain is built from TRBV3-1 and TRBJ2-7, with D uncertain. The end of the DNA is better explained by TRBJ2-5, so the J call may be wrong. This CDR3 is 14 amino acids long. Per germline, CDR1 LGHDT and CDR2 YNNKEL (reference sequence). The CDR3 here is CASSPVHPEETQYF. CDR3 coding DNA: TGTGCCAGCAGCCCCGTGCACCCGGAAGAGACCCAGTACTTC.

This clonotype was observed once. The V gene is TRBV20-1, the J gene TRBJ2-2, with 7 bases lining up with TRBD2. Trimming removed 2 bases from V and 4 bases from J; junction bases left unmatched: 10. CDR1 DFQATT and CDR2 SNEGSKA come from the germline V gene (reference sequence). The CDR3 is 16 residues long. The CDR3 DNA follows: TGCAGTGCTAGACTCGTGGGAGGGCCGGGCACCGGGGAGCTGTTTTTT. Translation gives CSARLVGGPGTGELFF.

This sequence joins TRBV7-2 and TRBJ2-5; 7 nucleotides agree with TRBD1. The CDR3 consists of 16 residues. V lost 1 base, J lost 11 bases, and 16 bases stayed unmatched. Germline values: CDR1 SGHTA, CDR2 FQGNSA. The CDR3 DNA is TGTGCCAGCAGCTTAGAGTCTCAGGGGGTAAGAACTGAGCAGTACTTC. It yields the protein CASSLESQGVRTEQYF.

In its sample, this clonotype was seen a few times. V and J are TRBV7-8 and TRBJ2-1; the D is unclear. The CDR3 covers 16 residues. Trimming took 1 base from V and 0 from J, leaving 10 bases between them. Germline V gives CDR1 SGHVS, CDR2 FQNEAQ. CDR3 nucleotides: TGTGCCAGCAGCTTAGACGACGAAAGCTCCTACAATGAGCAGTTCTTC. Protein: CASSLDDESSYNEQFF.

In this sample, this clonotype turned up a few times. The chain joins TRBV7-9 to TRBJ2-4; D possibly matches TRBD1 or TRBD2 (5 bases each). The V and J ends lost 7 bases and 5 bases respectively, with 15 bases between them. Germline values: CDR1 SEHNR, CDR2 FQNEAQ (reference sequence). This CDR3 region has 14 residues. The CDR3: CASTGTGRENIQYF. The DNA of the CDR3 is TGTGCCAGCACCGGGACGGGTCGGGAAAACATTCAGTACTTC.

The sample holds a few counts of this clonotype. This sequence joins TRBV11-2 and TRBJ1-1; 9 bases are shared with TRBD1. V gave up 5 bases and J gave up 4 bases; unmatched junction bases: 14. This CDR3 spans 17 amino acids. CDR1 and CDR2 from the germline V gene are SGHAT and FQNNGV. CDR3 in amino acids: CASSLKLLRDRATEAFF. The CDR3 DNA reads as TGTGCCAGCAGCCTCAAACTCCTCCGGGACAGGGCCACTGAAGCTTTCTTT.

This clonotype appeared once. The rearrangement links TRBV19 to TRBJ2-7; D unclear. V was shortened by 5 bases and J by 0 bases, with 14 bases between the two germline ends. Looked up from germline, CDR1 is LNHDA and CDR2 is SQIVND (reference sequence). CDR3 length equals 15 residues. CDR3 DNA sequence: TGTGCCAGTAGTTCCGTACTTGCCCCCTCCTACGAGCAGTACTTC. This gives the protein CASSSVLAPSYEQYF.

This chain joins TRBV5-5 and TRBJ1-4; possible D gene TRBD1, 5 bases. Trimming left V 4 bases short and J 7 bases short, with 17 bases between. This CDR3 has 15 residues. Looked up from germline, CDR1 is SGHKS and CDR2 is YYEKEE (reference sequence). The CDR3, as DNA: TGTGCCAGCAGCGCGAGGACGGGTGGGGGTGAAAAACTGTTTTTT. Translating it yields CASSARTGGGEKLFF.

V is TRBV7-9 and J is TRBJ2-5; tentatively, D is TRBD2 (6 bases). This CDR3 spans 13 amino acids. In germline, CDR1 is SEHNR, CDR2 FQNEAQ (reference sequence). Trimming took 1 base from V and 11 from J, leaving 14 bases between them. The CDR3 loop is CASSLGRTGEQYF. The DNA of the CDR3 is TGTGCCAGCAGCTTAGGGCGTACGGGGGAGCAGTACTTC.

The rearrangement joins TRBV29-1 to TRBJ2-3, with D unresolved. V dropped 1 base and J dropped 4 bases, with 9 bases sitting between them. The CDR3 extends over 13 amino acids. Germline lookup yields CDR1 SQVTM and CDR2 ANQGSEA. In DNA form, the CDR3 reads TGCAGCGTTGAAGGGCAGAATCCAGATACGCAGTATTTT. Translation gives CSVEGQNPDTQYF.

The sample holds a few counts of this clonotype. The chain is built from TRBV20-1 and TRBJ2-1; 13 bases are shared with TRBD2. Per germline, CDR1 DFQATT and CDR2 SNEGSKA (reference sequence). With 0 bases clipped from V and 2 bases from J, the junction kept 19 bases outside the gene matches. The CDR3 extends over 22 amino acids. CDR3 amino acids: CSARDQTTGTSGARSPYNEQFF. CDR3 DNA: TGCAGTGCTAGAGACCAAACCACCGGGACTAGCGGGGCCAGATCGCCCTACAATGAGCAGTTCTTC.

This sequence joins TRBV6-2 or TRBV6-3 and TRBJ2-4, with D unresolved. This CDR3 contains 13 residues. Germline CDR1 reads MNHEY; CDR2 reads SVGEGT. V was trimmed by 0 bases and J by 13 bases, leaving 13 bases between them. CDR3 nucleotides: TGTGCCAGCAGTTACTCGAACTCACGAGAGCAGTACTTC. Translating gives CASSYSNSREQYF.

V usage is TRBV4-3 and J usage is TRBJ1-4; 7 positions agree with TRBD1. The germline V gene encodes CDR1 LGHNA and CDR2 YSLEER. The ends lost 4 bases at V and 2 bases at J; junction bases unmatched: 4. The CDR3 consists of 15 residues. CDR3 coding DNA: TGCGCCAGCAGCCCAAAGGGGGCGACTAATGAAAAACTGTTTTTT. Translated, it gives CASSPKGATNEKLFF.

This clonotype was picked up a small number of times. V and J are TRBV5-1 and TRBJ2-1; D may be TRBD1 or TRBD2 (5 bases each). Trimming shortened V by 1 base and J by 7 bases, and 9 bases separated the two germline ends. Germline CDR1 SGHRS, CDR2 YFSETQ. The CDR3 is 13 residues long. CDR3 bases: TGCGCCAGCAGCTTGAAAGGGGAGAATGAGCAGTTCTTC. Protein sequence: CASSLKGENEQFF. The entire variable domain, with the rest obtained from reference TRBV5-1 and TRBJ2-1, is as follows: KAGVTQTPRYLIKTRGQQVTLSCSPISGHRSVSWYQQTPGQGLQFLFEYFSETQRNKGNFPGRFSGRQFSNSRSEMNVSTLELGDSALYLCASSLKGENEQFFGPGTRLTVL.

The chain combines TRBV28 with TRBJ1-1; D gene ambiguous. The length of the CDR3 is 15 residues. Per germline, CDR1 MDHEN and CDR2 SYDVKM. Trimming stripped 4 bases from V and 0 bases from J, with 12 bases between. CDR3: CASSSWTAMNTEAFF. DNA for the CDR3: TGTGCCAGCAGTTCTTGGACGGCTATGAACACTGAAGCTTTCTTT.

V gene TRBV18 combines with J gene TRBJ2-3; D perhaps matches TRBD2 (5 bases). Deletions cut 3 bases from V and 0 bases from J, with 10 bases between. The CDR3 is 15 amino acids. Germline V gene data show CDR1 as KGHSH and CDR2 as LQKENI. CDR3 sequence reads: CASSPQRSSTDTQYF. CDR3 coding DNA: TGTGCCAGCTCACCCCAGCGGTCTAGCACAGATACGCAGTATTTT.

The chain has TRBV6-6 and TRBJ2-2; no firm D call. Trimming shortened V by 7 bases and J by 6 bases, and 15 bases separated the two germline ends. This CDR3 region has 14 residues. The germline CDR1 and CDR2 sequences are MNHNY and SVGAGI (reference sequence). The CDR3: CASIGPWASGELFF. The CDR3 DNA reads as TGTGCCAGCATCGGGCCCTGGGCCTCCGGGGAGCTGTTTTTT.

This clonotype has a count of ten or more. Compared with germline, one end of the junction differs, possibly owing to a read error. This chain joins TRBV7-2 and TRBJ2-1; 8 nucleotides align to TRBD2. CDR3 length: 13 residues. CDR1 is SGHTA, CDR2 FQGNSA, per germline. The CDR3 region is CASSIAGRYEQFF. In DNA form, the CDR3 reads TGTGCCAGCAGCATAGCGGGGAGGTATGAGCAGTTCTTC.

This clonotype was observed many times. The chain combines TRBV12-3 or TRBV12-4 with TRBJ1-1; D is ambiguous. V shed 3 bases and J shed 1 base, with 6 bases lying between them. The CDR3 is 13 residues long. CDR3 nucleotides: TGTGCCAGCAGTTTCACCGAGAACACTGAAGCTTTCTTT. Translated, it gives CASSFTENTEAFF.

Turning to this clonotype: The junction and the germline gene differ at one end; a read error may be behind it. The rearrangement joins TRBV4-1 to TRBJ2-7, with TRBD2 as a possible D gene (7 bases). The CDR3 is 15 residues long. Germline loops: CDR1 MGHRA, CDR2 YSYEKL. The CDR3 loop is CARSQGSRGGYEQYF. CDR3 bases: TGCGCCAGAAGCCAAGGATCCAGGGGAGGGTACGAGCAGTACTTC.

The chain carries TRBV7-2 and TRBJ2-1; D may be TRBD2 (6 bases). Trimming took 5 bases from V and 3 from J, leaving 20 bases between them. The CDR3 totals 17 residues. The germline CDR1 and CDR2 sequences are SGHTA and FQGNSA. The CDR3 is CASSASPSGLSYNEQFF. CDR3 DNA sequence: TGTGCCAGCAGCGCTAGCCCGAGCGGGTTGAGCTACAATGAGCAGTTCTTC.